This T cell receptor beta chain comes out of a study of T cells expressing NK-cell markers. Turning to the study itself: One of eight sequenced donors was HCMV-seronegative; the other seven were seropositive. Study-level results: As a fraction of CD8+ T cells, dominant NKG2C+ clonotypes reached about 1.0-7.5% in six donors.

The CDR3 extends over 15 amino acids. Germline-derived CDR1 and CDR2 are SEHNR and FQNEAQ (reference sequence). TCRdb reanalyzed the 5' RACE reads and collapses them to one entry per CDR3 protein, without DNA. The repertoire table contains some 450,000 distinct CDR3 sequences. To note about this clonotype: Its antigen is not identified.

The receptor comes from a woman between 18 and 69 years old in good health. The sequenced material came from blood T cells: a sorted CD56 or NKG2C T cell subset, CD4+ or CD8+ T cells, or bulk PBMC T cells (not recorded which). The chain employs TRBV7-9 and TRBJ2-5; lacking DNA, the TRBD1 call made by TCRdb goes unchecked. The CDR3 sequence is CASSPLPTGRETQYF.